This T cell receptor beta chain was sequenced in a study of regulatory T cells in long-lasting Graves disease. Study conclusions and caveats: Shared public clonotypes totalled roughly 2,500 in persistent patients, compared with some 920 in new patients. Persistent disease was associated with favored TRBV28 usage and with favored use of TRBJ1-2 and TRBJ2-5.

This CDR3 contains 14 residues. V was clipped by 4 bases and J by 2 bases, with 11 bases between them. Germline loops: CDR1 SGHRS, CDR2 YFSETQ. As to time point: persistent/refractory GD, antithyroid drugs over 5 years with positive TRAb. The authors made the TCR library using RNA they extracted from PBMCs. iRepertoire HTBI primers and Arm-PCR of CDR3 regions built TCR beta libraries. MiXCR was run by TCRdb on the multiplex PCR reads, yielding one entry per CDR3 protein. The sample lists hundreds of thousands of distinct CDR3 sequences, about 20% occurring once. Notes on this clonotype: Its antigen is not known.

The V gene is TRBV5-1, the J gene TRBJ2-3; D not resolved. The receptor was derived from a female donor with Graves disease. This specimen consisted of peripheral blood mononuclear cells (PBMCs), obtained when the disease was refractory, from a patient treated with antithyroid drugs. The chain's CDR3 is CASSPGGPTDTQYF. CDR3 coding DNA: TGCGCCAGCAGCCCGGGTGGACCCACAGATACGCAGTATTTT.